Listed below are T cell receptor beta chains from one sample, sequenced in a study of OX40 agonist ivuxolimab in advanced cancers. Produced via immunoSEQ multiplex PCR; TCRdb's table is partial and in-frame only. The data contain approximately 23,000 clones, approximately 84% of them singletons. This material consisted of CD4+ or CD8+ T cells sorted from blood, taken in a trial of the OX40 agonist ivuxolimab. The source of these receptors is an adult with an advanced solid tumor such as melanoma, head and neck, liver or kidney cancer. CDR3s include the opening cysteine and the closing phenylalanine or tryptophan. D genes are given only for firm matches. Clone size appears in some rows only: once, few, many, or a class for an expanded clone.

v_call	clone_size	d_call	j_call	cdr3_aa	cdr3_nt
TRBV27	.	TRBD1	TRBJ2-7	CASSLGQGAYEQYF	TGTGCCAGCAGTTTAGGACAGGGAGCCTACGAGCAGTACTTC
TRBV19	once	.	TRBJ1-2	CATARGFDGYTF	TGTGCCACCGCCCGGGGATTCGATGGCTACACCTTC
TRBV5-1	many	.	TRBJ2-7	CASSLGGQPSYEQYF	TGCGCCAGCAGCTTGGGCGGGCAGCCCTCCTACGAGCAGTACTTC
TRBV4-3	.	.	TRBJ2-7	CASSQAADTSYEQYF	TGCGCCAGCAGCCAAGCAGCAGACACCTCCTACGAGCAGTACTTC
TRBV9	.	.	TRBJ2-2	CASTTDTSTGELFF	TGTGCCAGCACCACGGACACCTCCACCGGGGAGCTGTTTTTT
TRBV7-7	.	TRBD1	TRBJ2-1	CASSEDRGGYNEQFF	TGTGCCAGCAGCGAGGACAGGGGAGGCTACAATGAGCAGTTCTTC
TRBV4-1	.	.	TRBJ2-2	CASSHGQSNTGELFF	TGCGCCAGCAGCCACGGACAGTCGAACACCGGGGAGCTGTTTTTT
TRBV7-9	.	TRBD1	TRBJ1-2	CASSVDRVGYTF	TGTGCCAGCAGCGTGGACAGGGTTGGCTACACCTTC
TRBV4-3	.	.	TRBJ2-1	CASSQEAGQPNNEQFF	TGCGCCAGCAGCCAAGAGGCGGGACAGCCAAACAATGAGCAGTTCTTC
TRBV7-2	.	TRBD2	TRBJ2-3	CASSLATSGGNTDTQYF	TGTGCCAGCAGCTTGGCCACTAGCGGGGGTAACACAGATACGCAGTATTTT
TRBV19	.	.	TRBJ1-1	CASSIQWAGLMNTEAFF	TGTGCCAGTAGTATACAATGGGCAGGCCTCATGAACACTGAAGCTTTCTTT
TRBV6-1	.	.	TRBJ1-2	CASSEGTEGFGYTF	TGTGCCAGCAGTGAAGGGACAGAAGGGTTTGGCTACACCTTC
TRBV7-2	.	TRBD2	TRBJ2-3	CASSLVASGGLSSTDTQYF	TGTGCCAGCAGCTTAGTGGCCAGCGGGGGGTTAAGTAGCACAGATACGCAGTATTTT
TRBV7-9	.	.	TRBJ2-5	CASSSTYKAQETQYF	TGTGCCAGCAGCTCCACGTACAAGGCACAAGAGACCCAGTACTTC
TRBV7-3	.	.	TRBJ2-1	CASSLTINSNFDEQFF	TGTGCCAGCAGCTTGACTATCAATAGCAATTTCGATGAGCAGTTCTTC
TRBV6-5	.	.	TRBJ1-2	CASRGESFNYGYTF	TGTGCCAGCAGGGGAGAATCCTTTAACTATGGCTACACCTTC
TRBV28	.	.	TRBJ1-5	CASSPLINQPQHF	TGTGCCAGCAGTCCCCTCATCAATCAGCCCCAGCATTTT
TRBV6-1	.	.	TRBJ2-3	CASSAPGASTDTQYF	TGTGCCAGCAGTGCCCCGGGGGCGAGCACAGATACGCAGTATTTT
TRBV29-1	.	.	TRBJ1-2	CSVRQDNYGYTF	TGCAGCGTTCGACAGGATAACTATGGCTACACCTTC
TRBV9	.	.	TRBJ2-3	CASSSVAGSPDTQYF	TGTGCCAGCAGCTCCGTGGCGGGGAGTCCAGATACGCAGTATTTT
TRBV4-1	.	.	TRBJ1-2	CASSHVQGRPEDYTF	TGCGCCAGCAGCCACGTCCAGGGCCGCCCTGAGGACTACACCTTC
TRBV30	.	.	TRBJ2-5	CAWSVLEGAETQYF	TGTGCCTGGAGTGTACTGGAGGGGGCAGAGACCCAGTACTTC
TRBV6-1	.	TRBD1	TRBJ2-5	CASSEGAVGGLQETQYF	TGTGCCAGCAGTGAAGGAGCCGTAGGGGGCCTCCAAGAGACCCAGTACTTC
TRBV12-5	.	.	TRBJ1-2	CASAPDRGWDGYTF	TGTGCTAGTGCTCCTGATAGGGGGTGGGATGGCTACACCTTC
TRBV28	.	TRBD1	TRBJ2-5	CASRDTGGQETQYF	TGTGCCAGCAGGGATACAGGGGGGCAAGAGACCCAGTACTTC
TRBV11-2	few	TRBD1	TRBJ2-7	CASSTGDRVYEQYF	TGTGCCAGCAGCACCGGGGACAGGGTCTACGAGCAGTACTTC
TRBV5-1	.	.	TRBJ1-4	CASSLGGGNEKLFF	TGCGCCAGCAGCTTGGGCGGAGGCAATGAAAAACTGTTTTTT
TRBV27	once	.	TRBJ1-2	CASSLAGAYGYTF	TGTGCCAGCAGTTTAGCAGGGGCCTATGGCTACACCTTC
TRBV9	once	TRBD1	TRBJ1-3	CASSSGQGRNTIYF	TGTGCCAGCAGCTCCGGACAGGGTAGGAACACCATATATTTT
TRBV13	.	.	TRBJ1-3	CASSLEGDTSGNTIYF	TGTGCCAGCAGCTTGGAGGGGGATACCTCTGGAAACACCATATATTTT
TRBV29-1	.	TRBD2	TRBJ2-5	CSVEGGLAGRETQYF	TGCAGCGTCGAAGGGGGACTAGCGGGGAGGGAGACCCAGTACTTC
TRBV27	.	.	TRBJ2-1	CASSTYPWTGIDEQFF	TGTGCCAGCAGTACTTACCCTTGGACCGGTATAGATGAGCAGTTCTTC
TRBV28	.	.	TRBJ2-1	CASRWARDEQFF	TGTGCCAGCAGGTGGGCAAGGGATGAGCAGTTCTTC
TRBV7-9	.	.	TRBJ1-5	CASSSISGRPNQPQHF	TGTGCCAGCAGCTCGATAAGTGGACGCCCCAATCAGCCCCAGCATTTT
TRBV6-5	.	.	TRBJ2-3	CASSYSLRGGTDTQYF	TGTGCCAGCAGTTACTCGTTGAGGGGGGGCACAGATACGCAGTATTTT
TRBV4-1	once	.	TRBJ2-7	CASSQSRGYYEQYF	TGCGCCAGCAGCCAATCCCGGGGCTACTACGAGCAGTACTTC
TRBV7-9	.	.	TRBJ1-4	CASSPPGAGREKLFF	TGTGCCAGCAGCCCCCCCGGGGCGGGGAGGGAAAAACTGTTTTTT
TRBV4-1	.	.	TRBJ2-1	CASSRKDFEKNEQFF	TGCGCCAGCAGCCGTAAGGATTTTGAGAAGAATGAGCAGTTCTTC
TRBV30	.	.	TRBJ2-2	CAWSVEAGYTGELFF	TGTGCCTGGAGTGTAGAGGCGGGCTACACCGGGGAGCTGTTTTTT
TRBV2	.	.	TRBJ2-2	CASSEANTGELFF	TGTGCCAGCAGTGAGGCTAACACCGGGGAGCTGTTTTTT
TRBV12-5	.	.	TRBJ1-2	CASGLPPSAEGGLIKGGKWGYTF	TGTGCTAGTGGTTTGCCACCCTCCGCGGAGGGAGGTTTAATTAAGGGTGGAAAATGGGGCTACACCTTC
TRBV30	.	.	TRBJ1-1	CAWRTLEAFF	TGTGCCTGGAGGACTCTAGAAGCTTTCTTT
TRBV27	.	TRBD1	TRBJ1-3	CASSLTGDSGNTIYF	TGTGCCAGCAGTTTAACAGGGGACTCTGGAAACACCATATATTTT
TRBV7-9	.	TRBD1	TRBJ1-1	CASRSRQGRMAEAFF	TGTGCCAGCAGATCCAGACAGGGGAGAATGGCTGAAGCTTTCTTT